Listed below are T cell receptor beta chains from one sample, sequenced in a study of cytomegalovirus exposure and HLA in healthy donors. Assay used: immunoSEQ multiplex PCR; TCRdb lists only in-frame clones, some missing. Of roughly 150,000 clones in the sample, 70% to 80% are singletons; the top ten hold approximately 2%. Sequencing was carried out using PBMCs. The receptors come from a man between 25 and 39 years old in good health and CMV-seronegative. The CDR3 runs from the conserved cysteine through the conserved F or W. Fields, in order: clone size, J gene, D gene, V gene, CDR3 protein, CDR3 DNA. The D gene is left open where the match is weak. Clone size is given for some rows only: seen once, a few or many times, or a class if the clone is expanded.

>.|TRBJ2-1|TRBD2|TRBV7-8
CASSSLTSGPYNEQFF
TGTGCCAGCAGCTCCCTGACTAGCGGGCCGTACAATGAGCAGTTCTTC
>.|TRBJ1-2|TRBD1|TRBV6-5
CASTRGTGYGYTF
TGTGCCAGCACCCGAGGGACAGGCTATGGCTACACCTTC
>once|TRBJ2-7|.|TRBV11-2
CASSPSGYEQYF
TGTGCCAGCAGCCCCTCGGGCTACGAGCAGTACTTC
>.|TRBJ2-5|TRBD1|TRBV6-4
CASSDSKQGGRQETQYF
TGTGCCAGCAGTGACTCGAAACAGGGGGGAAGACAAGAGACCCAGTACTTC
>.|TRBJ1-1|.|TRBV30
CAWSVGGGNTEAFF
TGTGCCTGGAGTGTAGGCGGGGGGAACACTGAAGCTTTCTTT
>.|TRBJ2-7|TRBD1|TRBV19
CASSISLRTGGNEQYF
TGTGCCAGTAGTATTAGTCTTAGGACAGGGGGTAACGAGCAGTACTTC
>few|TRBJ2-7|TRBD2|TRBV7-7
CASSKAGGEQYF
TGTGCTAGCAGCAAGGCGGGGGGCGAGCAGTACTTC
>once|TRBJ2-3|TRBD2|TRBV4-1
CASSRLPGLAGLSVTDTQYF
TGCGCCAGCAGCCGTCTACCGGGACTAGCGGGATTAAGCGTCACAGATACGCAGTATTTT
>.|TRBJ1-1|TRBD1|TRBV4-1
CASSQDPRGDTEAFF
TGCGCCAGCAGCCAGGACCCCAGGGGGGACACTGAAGCTTTCTTT
>.|TRBJ2-3|TRBD2|TRBV5-6
CASSFSGAYDTQYF
TGTGCCAGCAGCTTCAGCGGGGCATACGATACGCAGTATTTT
>.|TRBJ2-7|TRBD2|TRBV5-1
CASSLDAGGLNEQYF
TGCGCCAGCAGCTTGGATGCGGGAGGGTTGAACGAGCAGTACTTC
>once|TRBJ1-1|TRBD1|TRBV19
CASSTTSTGGKRNVAFF
TGTGCCAGTAGTACTACATCGACAGGGGGTAAGCGTAATGTGGCTTTCTTT